This entry lists 8 T cell receptor beta chains sequenced from one sample in a study of T cell repertoires in cytomegalovirus infection. Each CDR3 protein is one row after TCRdb ran MiXCR on the reads. The data show fewer than 950,000 distinct CDR3 sequences, 30% to 35% seen once. Antigens for these TCRs are unknown. The source was cultured CD8+ T cells from PBMCs, collected from culture after CMV antigen stimulation. The source of these receptors is a human donor in good health (CMV status not recorded). Some clones in this sample may be carry-over from other donors' samples.

This rearrangement joins TRBV6-5 to TRBJ1-1, with D possibly TRBD1 on 6 matching bases. Looked up from germline, CDR1 is MNHEY and CDR2 is SVGAGI. The CDR3 length is 15 residues. The V gene lost 6 bases and the J gene lost 7 bases, with 21 bases spanning the gap. Written as DNA, the CDR3 is TGTGCCAGCAGCTTAACGGGGCCGGTGACAGGTGAAGCTTTCTTT. It translates to CASSLTGPVTGEAFF.

This clonotype was found a few times. This chain uses TRBV6-2 or TRBV6-3 with TRBJ2-7; 11 nucleotides line up with TRBD1. Germline V gene sequence: CDR1 MNHEY, CDR2 SVGEGT. The CDR3 totals 16 residues. V shed 0 bases, J shed 3 bases, and the junction held 4 bases outside the gene matches. CDR3 in amino acids: CASSYSKGQGDYEQYF. In DNA form, the CDR3 reads TGTGCCAGCAGTTACTCGAAGGGACAGGGGGACTACGAGCAGTACTTC.

This sequence joins TRBV4-3 and TRBJ1-5, with TRBD1 matching over 7 bases. V was clipped by 0 bases and J by 9 bases; unmatched bases: 8. The CDR3 covers 15 residues. Germline lookup yields CDR1 LGHNA and CDR2 YSLEER. CDR3 coding DNA: TGCGCCAGCAGCCAAGATAGTACAGGGGTCTGGCCCCAGCATTTT. The encoded protein is CASSQDSTGVWPQHF.

The gene calls are TRBV9 and TRBJ2-1, with 13 bases lining up with TRBD2. CDR1 is SGDLS and CDR2 is YYNGEE in the germline V gene. The J segment lost 6 bases and the V segment lost 3 bases, leaving 3 bases of the junction unmatched. CDR3 length equals 15 residues. CDR3 amino acids: CASSEGTSGVNEQFF. The CDR3 DNA reads as TGTGCCAGCAGCGAAGGGACTAGCGGGGTCAATGAGCAGTTCTTC.

The chain links TRBV4-1 to TRBJ1-4; no clear D. V lost 2 bases to trimming and J lost 3 bases, with 13 bases between them. The CDR3 length is 16 residues. Germline CDR1 MGHRA, CDR2 YSYEKL. CDR3 nucleotides: TGCGCCAGCAGCCAATTCACCTCCTGGGCTAATGAAAAACTGTTTTTT. Protein sequence: CASSQFTSWANEKLFF.

The chain joins TRBV9 to TRBJ1-2; D unresolved. Germline V gene data show CDR1 as SGDLS and CDR2 as YYNGEE. Between the trimmed V and J ends, which lost 6 bases and 1 base, there was a span of 16 bases. This CDR3 contains 15 residues. CDR3 nucleotides: TGTGCCAGCACCCCTCTCGGGGAATTTAACTATGGCTACACCTTC. It yields the protein CASTPLGEFNYGYTF. The whole variable domain, filled in from reference TRBV9 and TRBJ1-2, reads DSGVTQTPKHLITATGQRVTLRCSPRSGDLSVYWYQQSLDQGLQFLIQYYNGEERAKGNILERFSAQQFPDLHSELNLSSLELGDSALYFCASTPLGEFNYGYTFGSGTRLTVV.

In this sample, this clonotype turned up a few times. This chain connects TRBV27 to TRBJ2-5, with D perhaps TRBD1 or TRBD2 (6 bases each). Germline V gene lookup returns CDR1 MNHEY and CDR2 SMNVEV (reference sequence). The CDR3 contains 16 residues. The V and J ends lost 5 bases and 6 bases respectively, with 22 bases between them. Here the CDR3 DNA reads TGTGCCAGCAGTCAATCCCCGAGGGGGGTATTTAAGACCCAGTACTTC. This gives the protein CASSQSPRGVFKTQYF.

This chain connects TRBV9 to TRBJ1-2, with unresolved D. The CDR3 loop spans 15 amino acids. Per germline, CDR1 SGDLS and CDR2 YYNGEE. Trimming removed 6 bases at V and 4 bases at J, with 19 bases between. The CDR3 DNA reads TGTGCCAGCAATCCCGACTCAGGTCGGATCTATGGCTACACCTTC. Residues: CASNPDSGRIYGYTF. Based on the CDR3 plus reference TRBV9 and TRBJ1-2, the full variable domain is DSGVTQTPKHLITATGQRVTLRCSPRSGDLSVYWYQQSLDQGLQFLIQYYNGEERAKGNILERFSAQQFPDLHSELNLSSLELGDSALYFCASNPDSGRIYGYTFGSGTRLTVV.